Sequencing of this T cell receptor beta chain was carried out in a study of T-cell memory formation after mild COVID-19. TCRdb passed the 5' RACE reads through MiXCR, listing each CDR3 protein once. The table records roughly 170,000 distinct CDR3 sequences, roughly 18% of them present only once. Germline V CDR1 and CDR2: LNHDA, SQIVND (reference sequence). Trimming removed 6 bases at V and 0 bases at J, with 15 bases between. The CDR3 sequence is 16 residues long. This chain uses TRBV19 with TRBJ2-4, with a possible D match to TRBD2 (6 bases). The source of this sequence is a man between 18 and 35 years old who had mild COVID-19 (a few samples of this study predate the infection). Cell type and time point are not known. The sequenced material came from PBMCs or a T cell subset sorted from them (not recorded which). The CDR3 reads CASSHPGGRAKNIQYF. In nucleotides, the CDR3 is TGTGCCAGTAGCCACCCCGGAGGGCGAGCCAAAAACATTCAGTACTTC.